This entry lists 27 T cell receptor beta chains sequenced from one sample in a study of blood T cell repertoires in COVID-19. This table comes from immunoSEQ multiplex PCR, and its TCRdb copy is limited to in-frame clones, with some not included. The table lists roughly 280,000 clones, less than 95% of them singletons. Sequenced sample: PBMCs or T cells enriched from blood (not recorded which). The source of these receptors is a man aged 40-49 years who had been exposed to COVID-19.

This chain joins TRBV19 and TRBJ2-5; D might be TRBD1 (5 bases). Deletions cut 6 bases from V and 5 bases from J, with 7 bases between. CDR1 and CDR2 (germline): LNHDA, SQIVND (reference sequence). CDR3 size: 11 residues. The DNA for the CDR3 is TGTGCCAGTAGAGCAGGGGAGACCCAGTACTTC. It yields the protein CASRAGETQYF. The full variable domain, in which reference TRBV19 and TRBJ2-5 provide the parts outside the CDR3, is DGGITQSPKYLFRKEGQNVTLSCEQNLNHDAMYWYRQDPGQGLRLIYYSQIVNDFQKGDIAEGYSVSREKKESFPLTVTSAQKNPTAFYLCASRAGETQYFGPGTRLLVL.

The genes are TRBV28 and TRBJ2-1; no definite D call. Trimming cost V 7 bases and J 8 bases, with 15 bases left between them. From germline, CDR1 is MDHEN and CDR2 SYDVKM. This CDR3 spans 13 amino acids. CDR3 residues: CASTGAVVDEQFF. The CDR3 nucleotides are TGTGCCAGCACCGGTGCTGTTGTGGATGAGCAGTTCTTC. Complete variable domain (other parts from reference TRBV28 and TRBJ2-1): DVKVTQSSRYLVKRTGEKVFLECVQDMDHENMFWYRQDPGLGLRLIYFSYDVKMKEKGDIPEGYSVSREKKERFSLILESASTNQTSMYLCASTGAVVDEQFFGPGTRLTVL.

The CDR3 region has the DNA TGTGCCAGCAGCGTCGACGGGGGTTCAAAGAGGCCCCAGCATTTT. Translating gives CASSVDGGSKRPQHF. This chain connects TRBV9 to TRBJ1-5; a possible D gene is TRBD1 (5 bases). The CDR3 is 15 amino acids. Trimming cost V 2 bases and J 9 bases, with 18 bases left between them. Per the germline V gene, CDR1 is SGDLS and CDR2 is YYNGEE. Looking up the rest from reference TRBV9 and TRBJ1-5 gives the full variable domain: DSGVTQTPKHLITATGQRVTLRCSPRSGDLSVYWYQQSLDQGLQFLIQYYNGEERAKGNILERFSAQQFPDLHSELNLSSLELGDSALYFCASSVDGGSKRPQHFGDGTRLSIL.

The chain has TRBV9 and TRBJ1-1; D perhaps matches TRBD1 (5 bases). Germline assignment: CDR1 SGDLS and CDR2 YYNGEE. The CDR3 sequence is 16 residues long. Trimming stripped 0 bases from V and 3 bases from J, with 15 bases between. The CDR3 sequence is CASSVDSGGMDTEAFF. The CDR3 coding sequence is TGTGCCAGCAGCGTAGACTCCGGGGGGATGGACACTGAAGCTTTCTTT.

The V and J genes are TRBV5-5 and TRBJ2-1, with a weak D call TRBD2 (7 bases). The CDR3 loop spans 17 amino acids. Trimming took off 2 bases at V and 4 bases at J, with 19 bases between the two ends. Per germline, CDR1 SGHKS and CDR2 YYEKEE (reference sequence). CDR3 region: CASSLRGARGTYNEQFF. CDR3 coding DNA: TGTGCCAGCAGCTTACGGGGGGCCCGGGGGACGTACAATGAGCAGTTCTTC. The full variable domain, completed using reference TRBV5-5 and TRBJ2-1, is DAGVTQSPTHLIKTRGQQVTLRCSPISGHKSVSWYQQVLGQGPQFIFQYYEKEERGRGNFPDRFSARQFPNYSSELNVNALLLGDSALYLCASSLRGARGTYNEQFFGPGTRLTVL.

J is TRBJ2-7 and V is TRBV28; D is uncertain. Germline assignment: CDR1 MDHEN and CDR2 SYDVKM. The CDR3 loop spans 14 amino acids. Trimming shortened V by 1 base and J by 2 bases, and 9 bases separated the two germline ends. The CDR3 spells CASSLSLLAYEQYF. CDR3 nucleotide sequence: TGTGCCAGCAGTTTATCTTTACTCGCCTACGAGCAGTACTTC.

This chain joins TRBV20-1 and TRBJ2-5; no clear D gene. Per germline, CDR1 DFQATT and CDR2 SNEGSKA (reference sequence). V shed 4 bases and J shed 5 bases, with 8 bases lying between them. The CDR3 extends over 11 amino acids. CDR3 DNA: TGCAGTGCTACGTACGGGGAGACCCAGTACTTC. Its translation is CSATYGETQYF.

The chain joins TRBV20-1 to TRBJ1-6, with D uncertain. The V gene's germline CDR1 is DFQATT and CDR2 SNEGSKA (reference sequence). V lost 3 bases, J lost 9 bases, and 12 bases lay in between. The length of the CDR3 is 13 residues. Here the CDR3 DNA reads TGCAGTGCTAGTACAGCAGCTCGTTCACCCCTCCACTTT. It translates to CSASTAARSPLHF.

The chain recombines TRBV29-1 with TRBJ1-4, with a tentative D call TRBD1 (5 bases). The CDR3 has 13 amino acids. Germline loops: CDR1 SQVTM, CDR2 ANQGSEA. V was pared by 3 bases and J by 4 bases, with 9 bases between. CDR3 sequence reads: CSVDGGINEKLFF. The CDR3 coding sequence is TGCAGCGTTGATGGGGGGATTAATGAAAAACTGTTTTTT. Full variable domain (remainder filled in from reference TRBV29-1 and TRBJ1-4): SAVISQKPSRDICQRGTSLTIQCQVDSQVTMMFWYRQQPGQSLTLIATANQGSEATYESGFVIDKFPISRPNLTFSTLTVSNMSPEDSSIYLCSVDGGINEKLFFGSGTQLSVL.

The chain combines TRBV5-6 with TRBJ1-6, with 8 bases that match TRBD1. J gave up 8 bases and V 4 bases, and 5 bases lay outside the gene matches. The CDR3 has 14 residues. The V gene's germline CDR1 is SGHDT and CDR2 YYEEEE. The CDR3 reads CASSLADRDSPLHF. The CDR3 DNA is TGTGCCAGCAGCCTTGCGGACAGGGATTCACCCCTCCACTTT.

The chain is built from TRBV5-1 and TRBJ1-3; D gene uncertain. V lost 0 bases to trimming and J lost 0 bases, with 7 bases between them. The CDR3 covers 15 residues. Germline V gene sequence: CDR1 SGHRS, CDR2 YFSETQ. The CDR3 is CASSLDPLSGNTIYF. The CDR3 coding sequence is TGCGCCAGCAGCTTGGATCCCCTCTCTGGAAACACCATATATTTT.

This clone was detected a few times. CDR3 DNA sequence: TGTGCCACCAGTGATTTGACAGGTGAGCAGTTCTTC. Its translation is CATSDLTGEQFF. The chain combines TRBV24-1 with TRBJ2-1; TRBD1 might be the D (5 bases). CDR1 and CDR2 from the germline V gene are KGHDR and SFDVKD. This CDR3 has 12 residues. V lost 0 bases and J lost 9, with 5 bases in between.

V gene TRBV27 combines with J gene TRBJ1-1, with 7 bases fitting TRBD1. Trimming cost V 6 bases and J 1 base; bases outside gene matches: 8. The CDR3 length is 15 residues. CDR1 MNHEY and CDR2 SMNVEV come from the germline V gene (reference sequence). CDR3 amino acids: CASRQGQARNTEAFF. Here the CDR3 DNA reads TGTGCCAGCAGGCAAGGACAGGCACGGAACACTGAAGCTTTCTTT.

The genes are TRBV3-1 (or the pseudogene TRBV3-2) and TRBJ2-3; the match to TRBD1 covers 10 bases. Germline CDR1 is LGHDT and CDR2 is YNNKEL (reference sequence). The V gene end was trimmed by 0 bases and the J gene end by 4 bases; junction bases not matched to a gene: 10. This CDR3 region has 18 residues. The CDR3 region is CASSQDAWTGGFSDTQYF. The CDR3 region has the DNA TGTGCCAGCAGCCAAGACGCTTGGACAGGGGGGTTTTCAGATACGCAGTATTTT.

The genes are TRBV25-1 and TRBJ1-1; the D is unclear. Trimming stripped 3 bases from V and 0 bases from J, with 8 bases between. Germline V gene sequence: CDR1 MGHDK, CDR2 SYGVNS. This CDR3 comprises 14 residues. CDR3 sequence: CASSEGLMNTEAFF. The DNA for the CDR3 is TGTGCCAGCAGTGAGGGCCTCATGAACACTGAAGCTTTCTTT.

The chain has TRBV9 and TRBJ2-6; 9 positions match TRBD2. CDR1 and CDR2 (germline): SGDLS, YYNGEE. The CDR3 covers 17 residues. With 2 bases clipped from V and 5 bases from J, the junction kept 8 bases outside the gene matches. The chain's CDR3 is CASSVYETSGRANVLTF. As DNA, the CDR3 is TGTGCCAGCAGCGTTTACGAGACTAGCGGTCGGGCCAACGTCCTGACTTTC.

The rearrangement links TRBV4-1 to TRBJ2-1; D perhaps matches TRBD2 (6 bases). V lost 4 bases and J lost 5, with 24 bases in between. Germline CDR1 reads MGHRA; CDR2 reads YSYEKL. The CDR3 extends over 18 amino acids. CDR3 DNA: TGCGCCAGCAGCCCCGGCGGGATAAATTACGGGAGAGACAATGAGCAGTTCTTC. It encodes CASSPGGINYGRDNEQFF.

The rearrangement uses TRBV6-2 or TRBV6-3 and TRBJ2-7, with D tentatively TRBD2 (6 bases). Germline lookup yields CDR1 MNHEY and CDR2 SVGEGT. The CDR3 consists of 16 residues. V lost 0 bases and J 0 bases, leaving 12 bases between the germline ends. The CDR3 reads CASSYSRDLPSYEQYF. CDR3 in DNA: TGTGCCAGCAGTTACTCGCGGGACCTCCCCTCCTACGAGCAGTACTTC.

V gene TRBV9 combines with J gene TRBJ2-3, with TRBD1 matching over 7 bases. Germline V gene sequence: CDR1 SGDLS, CDR2 YYNGEE. This CDR3 region has 15 residues. Trimming cost V 2 bases and J 3 bases; bases outside gene matches: 6. The CDR3 loop reads CASSVHRGETDTQYF. CDR3 in DNA: TGTGCCAGCAGCGTCCACAGGGGCGAGACAGATACGCAGTATTTT.

This chain connects TRBV4-3 to TRBJ1-5, with D possibly TRBD1 on 6 matching bases. The CDR3 extends over 13 amino acids. CDR1 and CDR2 (germline): LGHNA, YSLEER. Deletions cut 1 base from V and 7 bases from J, with 8 bases between. CDR3 region: CASSQGGGQPQHF. The CDR3 DNA sequence: TGCGCCAGCAGCCAAGGGGGGGGCCAGCCCCAGCATTTT.

The rearrangement links TRBV28 to TRBJ2-3; D might be TRBD1 (5 bases). CDR1 is MDHEN and CDR2 is SYDVKM in the germline V gene. The V gene lost 6 bases and the J gene lost 2 bases, with 9 bases spanning the gap. The CDR3 consists of 13 residues. CDR3 sequence (DNA): TGTGCCAGCAGGCGACAGATCACAGATACGCAGTATTTT. This encodes CASRRQITDTQYF. The full variable domain, in which reference TRBV28 and TRBJ2-3 provide the parts outside the CDR3, is DVKVTQSSRYLVKRTGEKVFLECVQDMDHENMFWYRQDPGLGLRLIYFSYDVKMKEKGDIPEGYSVSREKKERFSLILESASTNQTSMYLCASRRQITDTQYFGPGTRLTVL.

The rearrangement links TRBV29-1 to TRBJ2-3; TRBD1 might be the D (6 bases). The CDR3 runs 13 residues. The ends were cut back, 6 bases at V and 1 base at J, with 11 bases in the middle. Germline V gives CDR1 SQVTM, CDR2 ANQGSEA. The CDR3 loop is CSVTSGGTDTQYF. CDR3 DNA sequence: TGCAGCGTCACCTCAGGGGGCACAGATACGCAGTATTTT.

J is TRBJ1-2 and V is TRBV27; the D gene is possibly TRBD1 (5 bases). Germline lookup yields CDR1 MNHEY and CDR2 SMNVEV (reference sequence). Between the trimmed V and J ends, which lost 3 bases and 1 base, there was a span of 12 bases. The CDR3 runs 15 residues. The CDR3 DNA follows: TGTGCCAGCAGTTTTTTTGGGGGGGATAACTATGGCTACACCTTC. It is translated as CASSFFGGDNYGYTF.

The chain recombines TRBV11-3 with TRBJ2-3; 12 bases are a match to TRBD2. V dropped 5 bases and J dropped 4; count of bases not matched to a gene: 7. Per germline, CDR1 SGHNT and CDR2 YENEEA. The CDR3 spans 16 residues. The CDR3 nucleotides read TGTGCCAGCAGCCTCCTAGCGGGAGGGCCGCCAGATACGCAGTATTTT. Its translation is CASSLLAGGPPDTQYF.

The chain uses TRBV4-1 and TRBJ1-3; D possibly corresponds to TRBD1 (6 bases). CDR1 and CDR2 (germline): MGHRA, YSYEKL. This CDR3 spans 17 amino acids. Trimming removed 2 bases from V and 0 bases from J, with 14 bases in between. CDR3 residues: CASSQIGQGLSGNTIYF. The CDR3 region has the DNA TGCGCCAGCAGCCAAATTGGGCAGGGGCTCTCTGGAAACACCATATATTTT.

This chain uses TRBV9 with TRBJ2-7, with 14 bases matching TRBD2. The junction had 6 bases not matched to a gene; V was cut back by 4 bases and J by 3 bases. The CDR3 totals 16 residues. Germline CDR1 SGDLS, CDR2 YYNGEE. The CDR3 loop reads CASSTGTSGSIYEQYF. CDR3 coding DNA: TGTGCCAGCAGCACCGGGACTAGCGGGAGCATCTACGAGCAGTACTTC.

The chain uses TRBV28 and TRBJ1-2; 9 bases fit TRBD1. This CDR3 has 14 residues. V was clipped by 4 bases and J by 4 bases; unmatched bases: 4. Germline V CDR1 and CDR2: MDHEN, SYDVKM. CDR3 amino acids: CASSSLGQGYGYTF. In DNA form, the CDR3 reads TGTGCCAGCAGTTCCTTGGGACAGGGCTATGGCTACACCTTC.